This TCR beta chain originates from a study of a mutant IDH1 vaccine in newly diagnosed glioma. Study-wide context: Vaccines began 4-6 weeks after radiotherapy alone, or with temozolomide cycles. Treated patients, averaging approximately 40 years, were roughly 62% male and around 40% female.

The length of the CDR3 is 15 residues. The germline V and J ends were trimmed by 1 base and 2 bases, with 12 bases remaining between them. Germline values: CDR1 LGHNA, CDR2 YNFKEQ. In the case of this clone: Its antigen is not known.

Time point denoted: week 23, last vaccination. What each vaccine dose contained was 300 ug of mutant IDH1 20-mer peptide, accompanied by topical imiquimod. The repertoire was sequenced with immunoSEQ multiplex PCR; TCRdb's copy has only in-frame clones and lacks some. The data contain 25,000 to 30,000 clones, approximately 82% of them singletons. J is TRBJ2-7 and V is TRBV4-2; D possibly matches TRBD1 or TRBD2 (6 bases each). Sequenced here: PBMCs, sampled from a glioma patient whose treatment included an IDH1 peptide vaccine. This clonotype originated in a woman in her twenties or thirties with glioma. In nucleotides, the CDR3 is TGTGCCAGCAGCCAAGGGGTCGGGGGCCCCTACGAGCAGTACTTC. Translated, it gives CASSQGVGGPYEQYF.